This T cell receptor (beta chain) was recovered during a study of shared clonotypes between healthy human individuals. Clones were sequenced by immunoSEQ multiplex PCR, and TCRdb holds only the in-frame ones, with some missing. The repertoire holds 550,000 to 750,000 clones, with around 95% as singletons. Naive CD8 isolation took CD45RO-negative cells positively selected for CCR7 and excluded terminally differentiated effector memory CD45RA+ cells. The germline V gene has CDR1 SNHLY and CDR2 FYNNEI. The CDR3 length is 12 residues. Sample: naive CD8+ T cells sorted from blood. The chain couples TRBV2 to TRBJ2-5, with D hard to call. The J call is uncertain, as TRBJ2-7 better fits the DNA end. This TCR was recovered from a woman aged 25 to 39 in good health. The DNA for the CDR3 is TGTGCCACCTCGACTGCGGCCTACGAGCAGTACTTC. Residues: CATSTAAYEQYF.